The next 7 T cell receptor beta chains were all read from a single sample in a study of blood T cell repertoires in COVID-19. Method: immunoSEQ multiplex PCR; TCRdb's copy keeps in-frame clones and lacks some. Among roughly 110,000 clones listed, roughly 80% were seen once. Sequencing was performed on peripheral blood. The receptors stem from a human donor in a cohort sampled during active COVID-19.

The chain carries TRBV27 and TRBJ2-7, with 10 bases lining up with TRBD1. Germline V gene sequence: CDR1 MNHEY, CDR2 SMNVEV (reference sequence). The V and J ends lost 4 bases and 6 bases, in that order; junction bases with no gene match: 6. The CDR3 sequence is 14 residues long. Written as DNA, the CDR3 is TGTGCCAGCAGTTCTTCCGGGACAGGGGCCGAGCAGTACTTC. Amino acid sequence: CASSSSGTGAEQYF.

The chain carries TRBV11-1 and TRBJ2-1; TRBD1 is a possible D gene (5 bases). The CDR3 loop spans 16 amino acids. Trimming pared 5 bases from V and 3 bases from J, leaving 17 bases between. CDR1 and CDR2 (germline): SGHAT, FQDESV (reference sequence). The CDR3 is CASSLLGLVYYNEQFF. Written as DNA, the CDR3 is TGTGCCAGCAGCCTTCTGGGGCTAGTCTACTACAATGAGCAGTTCTTC. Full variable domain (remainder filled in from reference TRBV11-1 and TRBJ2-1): EAEVAQSPRYKITEKSQAVAFWCDPISGHATLYWYRQILGQGPELLVQFQDESVVDDSQLPKDRFSAERLKGVDSTLKIQPAELGDSAMYLCASSLLGLVYYNEQFFGPGTRLTVL.

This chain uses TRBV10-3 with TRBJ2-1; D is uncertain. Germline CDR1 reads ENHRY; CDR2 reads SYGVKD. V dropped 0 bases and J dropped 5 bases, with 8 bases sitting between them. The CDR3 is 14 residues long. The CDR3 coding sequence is TGTGCCATCAGTGAGTCGGCAGTAAACAATGAGCAGTTCTTC. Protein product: CAISESAVNNEQFF.

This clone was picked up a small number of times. The CDR3 sequence: CASSLEASGRGETQYF. Written as DNA, the CDR3 is TGTGCCAGCAGCTTAGAGGCTAGCGGGAGAGGTGAGACCCAGTACTTC. The chain recombines TRBV13 with TRBJ2-5, with 10 bases fitting TRBD2. V shed 1 base, J shed 5 bases, and the junction held 7 bases outside the gene matches. Per the germline V gene, CDR1 is PRHDT and CDR2 is FYEKMQ (reference sequence). This CDR3 comprises 16 residues.

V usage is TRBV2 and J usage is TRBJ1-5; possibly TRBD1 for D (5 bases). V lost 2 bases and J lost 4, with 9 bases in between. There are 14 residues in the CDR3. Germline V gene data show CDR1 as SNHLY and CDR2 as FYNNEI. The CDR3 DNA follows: TGTGCCAGCAGTGAATCCTCAGGGAATCAGCCCCAGCATTTT. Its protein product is CASSESSGNQPQHF. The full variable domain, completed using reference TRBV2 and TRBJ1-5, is EPEVTQTPSHQVTQMGQEVILRCVPISNHLYFYWYRQILGQKVEFLVSFYNNEISEKSEIFDDQFSVERPDGSNFTLKIRSTKLEDSAMYFCASSESSGNQPQHFGDGTRLSIL.

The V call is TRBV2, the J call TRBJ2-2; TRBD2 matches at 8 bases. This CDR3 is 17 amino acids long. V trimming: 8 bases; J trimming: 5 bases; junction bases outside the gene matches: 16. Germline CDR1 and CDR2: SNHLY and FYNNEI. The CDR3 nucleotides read TGTGCCAGCCTCGTCCCACGGGAGGGCCTTGGAACCGGGGAGCTGTTTTTT. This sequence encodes CASLVPREGLGTGELFF.

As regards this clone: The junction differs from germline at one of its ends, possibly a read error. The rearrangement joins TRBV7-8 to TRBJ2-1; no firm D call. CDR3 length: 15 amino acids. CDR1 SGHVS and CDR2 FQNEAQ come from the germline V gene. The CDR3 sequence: CASKRESYSNNEQFF. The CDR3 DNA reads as TGTGCCAGCAAACGAGAATCCTACTCCAACAATGAGCAGTTCTTC.